The 16 T cell receptor beta chains listed next were all sequenced from one sample in a study of blood T cell repertoires in COVID-19. The assay was immunoSEQ multiplex PCR, and TCRdb's table has in-frame clones only and misses some. The sample yields 65,000 to 90,000 clones, 88% seen once. Material: peripheral blood. These receptors were taken from a human donor in a cohort sampled during active COVID-19.

The chain combines TRBV19 with TRBJ1-5; unclear D gene. Trimming removed 2 bases from V and 5 bases from J, with 10 bases in between. Germline CDR1 is LNHDA and CDR2 is SQIVND (reference sequence). The CDR3 extends over 14 amino acids. Here the CDR3 DNA reads TGTGCCAGTAGTATATGGAACGGAGATCAGCCCCAGCATTTT. It specifies CASSIWNGDQPQHF.

This clone was recorded once. This rearrangement joins TRBV5-4 to TRBJ1-4, with D maybe TRBD1 (5 bases). Germline V gene sequence: CDR1 SGHNT, CDR2 YYREEE (reference sequence). The germline V and J ends were trimmed by 1 base and 7 bases, with 17 bases remaining between them. CDR3 length: 16 amino acids. In DNA form, the CDR3 reads TGTGCCAGCAGCTTGAGGGCGGGCAACGGGGGTGAAAAACTGTTTTTT. Its translation is CASSLRAGNGGEKLFF. Full variable domain (rest looked up from reference TRBV5-4 and TRBJ1-4): ETGVTQSPTHLIKTRGQQVTLRCSSQSGHNTVSWYQQALGQGPQFIFQYYREEENGRGNFPPRFSGLQFPNYSSELNVNALELDDSALYLCASSLRAGNGGEKLFFGSGTQLSVL.

DNA of the CDR3: TGTGCCAGCAGCCGCACGGGGGGCAGGGTCCATGGCTACACCTTC. It encodes CASSRTGGRVHGYTF. The chain uses TRBV3-1 (or the pseudogene TRBV3-2) and TRBJ1-2, with a tentative D call TRBD1 (6 bases). Deletions cut 4 bases from V and 6 bases from J, with 18 bases between. This CDR3 comprises 15 residues. Germline V gene data show CDR1 as LGHDT and CDR2 as YNNKEL (reference sequence).

This chain uses TRBV5-1 with TRBJ2-7; 7 bases map to TRBD1. The CDR3 spans 15 residues. The V gene's germline CDR1 is SGHRS and CDR2 YFSETQ. The junction had 4 bases not matched to a gene; V was cut back by 1 base and J by 0 bases. The chain's CDR3 is CASSLMRDSSYEQYF. The DNA of the CDR3 is TGCGCCAGCAGCTTGATGAGGGACAGCTCCTACGAGCAGTACTTC.

This clone was detected once. J is TRBJ1-3 and V is TRBV15, with D perhaps TRBD1 (5 bases). Trimming pared 5 bases from V and 0 bases from J, leaving 14 bases between. The CDR3 loop spans 16 amino acids. In germline, CDR1 is LNHNV, CDR2 YYDKDF (reference sequence). CDR3 coding DNA: TGTGCCACCAGCCGCGGGACGGTAAACTCTGGAAACACCATATATTTT. It translates to CATSRGTVNSGNTIYF.

The chain carries TRBV6-1 and TRBJ2-5, with 7 bases aligning to TRBD1. With V trimmed by 0 bases and J by 5 bases, 6 bases remained unmatched. This CDR3 contains 15 residues. The germline CDR1 and CDR2 sequences are MNHNS and SASEGT. The CDR3 nucleotides are TGTGCCAGCAGTGAAGCCCGGGACAGAAGCGAGACCCAGTACTTC. It is translated as CASSEARDRSETQYF.

The chain carries TRBV19 and TRBJ2-4; 14 bases fit TRBD2. V lost 3 bases, J lost 1 base, and 5 bases stayed unmatched. The germline V gene encodes CDR1 LNHDA and CDR2 SQIVND (reference sequence). The CDR3 totals 18 residues. CDR3 sequence: CASSMGTSGGSAKNIQYF. The CDR3 nucleotides read TGTGCCAGTAGTATGGGGACTAGCGGGGGATCTGCCAAAAACATTCAGTACTTC.

The chain uses TRBV7-9 and TRBJ2-1; 9 positions agree with TRBD2. From germline, CDR1 is SEHNR and CDR2 FQNEAQ (reference sequence). V was pared by 5 bases and J by 10 bases, with 15 bases of the junction left unmatched. This CDR3 spans 16 amino acids. CDR3 sequence reads: CASSAAVAGAEREQFF. CDR3 coding DNA: TGTGCCAGCAGCGCCGCCGTAGCGGGGGCGGAGAGGGAGCAGTTCTTC.

The CDR3 DNA reads TGTGCCAGCAGGGATTACAGGGCCGAGATCACAGATACGCAGTATTTT. It is translated as CASRDYRAEITDTQYF. V gene TRBV2 combines with J gene TRBJ2-3; tentative D call: TRBD1 (6 bases). This CDR3 comprises 16 residues. V lost 6 bases and J 2 bases, leaving 18 bases between the germline ends. Germline-derived CDR1 and CDR2 are SNHLY and FYNNEI.

The chain has TRBV7-8 and TRBJ1-5; 11 nucleotides line up with TRBD1. The CDR3 totals 15 residues. Germline lookup yields CDR1 SGHVS and CDR2 FQNEAQ. The V gene end was trimmed by 5 bases and the J gene end by 4 bases; junction bases not matched to a gene: 4. The CDR3 sequence is CASSTGQGANQPQHF. CDR3 nucleotide sequence: TGTGCCAGCAGCACCGGACAGGGGGCAAATCAGCCCCAGCATTTT. Supplemented by reference TRBV7-8 and TRBJ1-5, the full variable domain reads GAGVSQSPRYKVAKRGQDVALRCDPISGHVSLFWYQQALGQGPEFLTYFQNEAQLDKSGLPSDRFFAERPEGSVSTLKIQRTQQEDSAVYLCASSTGQGANQPQHFGDGTRLSIL.

The chain has TRBV3-1 (or the pseudogene TRBV3-2) and TRBJ2-5; no firm D call. CDR3 length: 13 amino acids. CDR1 and CDR2 from the germline V gene are LGHDT and YNNKEL (reference sequence). The germline V and J ends were trimmed by 4 bases and 4 bases, with 10 bases remaining between them. The CDR3 is CASSPSPGETQYF. The CDR3 coding sequence is TGTGCCAGCAGCCCCTCGCCCGGAGAGACCCAGTACTTC.

The chain couples TRBV10-3 to TRBJ1-6; 7 bases match TRBD1. CDR1 ENHRY and CDR2 SYGVKD come from the germline V gene. V was pared by 4 bases and J by 0 bases, with 6 bases of the junction left unmatched. This CDR3 comprises 17 residues. The CDR3 loop is CAISAQQGSSYNSPLHF. In DNA, the CDR3 is TGTGCCATCAGTGCCCAACAGGGGAGCTCCTATAATTCACCCCTCCACTTT.

This clone was found a few times. V is TRBV9 and J is TRBJ1-2, with 7 nucleotides matching TRBD1. This CDR3 has 13 amino acids. J was trimmed by 3 bases and V by 3 bases; bases with no gene match: 2. Germline CDR1 SGDLS, CDR2 YYNGEE. CDR3: CASSAGQDYGYTF. As DNA, the CDR3 is TGTGCCAGCAGCGCAGGACAGGACTATGGCTACACCTTC.

The chain couples TRBV5-1 to TRBJ1-2; TRBD1 matches 8 bases. The germline V gene encodes CDR1 SGHRS and CDR2 YFSETQ. With 0 bases clipped from V and 8 bases from J, the junction kept 9 bases outside the gene matches. The CDR3 spans 15 residues. For the CDR3, the DNA is TGCGCCAGCAGCTTGGCCCTGACAGGGGAGGAAGGCTACACCTTC. Amino acids: CASSLALTGEEGYTF.

This clone was seen a few times. The chain uses TRBV5-6 and TRBJ1-4; D gene unclear. Trimming stripped 1 base from V and 6 bases from J, with 16 bases between. Germline assignment: CDR1 SGHDT and CDR2 YYEEEE. CDR3 size: 16 residues. The CDR3 sequence is CASSLYGAGMDEKLFF. The CDR3 DNA sequence: TGTGCCAGCAGCTTGTACGGTGCGGGGATGGATGAAAAACTGTTTTTT.

The rearrangement uses TRBV15 and TRBJ2-5; 16 nucleotides line up with TRBD2. The germline gives CDR1 LNHNV, CDR2 YYDKDF (reference sequence). Losses at the gene ends were 4 bases for V and 2 bases for J; bases not matched to a gene: 7. This CDR3 has 18 amino acids. The chain's CDR3 is CATSMGLAGGPGQETQYF. In nucleotides, the CDR3 is TGTGCCACCAGCATGGGACTAGCGGGGGGGCCGGGGCAAGAGACCCAGTACTTC.